This T cell receptor beta chain was profiled in a study of T cell responses to AZD1222 COVID-19 vaccine. Findings of the study overall: Recipients of two AZD1222 doses showed rising Spike-specific TCR breadth and depth. Nearly half of the spike-specific TCRs reportedly recognize variant regions that carry no mutations. Recipients of AZD1222 seropositive at baseline numbered only five or six.

Concerning this clone itself: Its antigen remains unknown.

Produced via immunoSEQ multiplex PCR; TCRdb's table is partial and in-frame only. The sample carries roughly 120,000 clones, 85% to 90% recorded once. Germline CDR1 is SEHNR and CDR2 is FQNEAQ (reference sequence). Trimming left V 3 bases short and J 7 bases short, with 12 bases between. The CDR3 length is 13 residues. The sequence came from an adult who received the AZD1222 COVID-19 vaccine. The chain recombines TRBV7-9 with TRBJ1-2; D unresolved. The sample here was peripheral blood, taken 28 days after the second AZD1222 dose. The DNA for the CDR3 is TGTGCCAGCAGCTTGGGCCTCAGTGGTGGCTACACCTTC. As protein: CASSLGLSGGYTF.